This T cell receptor (beta chain) was profiled in a study of cytomegalovirus exposure and HLA in healthy donors. General study findings and limits: It was reported that the classifier diagnosed cytomegalovirus status with high specificity and sensitivity in both the original and validation cohorts.

V lost 5 bases, J lost 1 base, and 26 bases lay in between. The germline V gene encodes CDR1 SGHTA and CDR2 FQGTGA. CDR3 length: 19 residues. The sample holds one count of this clone. What it binds is unknown. Distinct nucleotide sequences in the sample also encode this CDR3. Use of 60 Vbeta and 13 Jbeta primers characterized the PCR. Libraries were prepared by immunoSEQ multiplex PCR; TCRdb keeps only in-frame clonotypes and omits some of them. The sample contains about 160,000 clones, 60% to 80% of which appear only once. The specimen sequenced was PBMCs. The chain employs TRBV7-3 and TRBJ1-1; the D gene is possibly TRBD1 (6 bases). The TCR was taken from a woman between 45 and 60 years old in good health and CMV-seropositive. The CDR3 bases are TGTGCCAGCAGCGACAAAGTTCGGGCTGGCGGCAGGGGGAACACTGAAGCTTTCTTT. Protein: CASSDKVRAGGRGNTEAFF.